The clone carrying this T cell receptor beta chain appeared a few times. Sequencing was performed with immunoSEQ multiplex PCR; in TCRdb, only in-frame clones are kept and a portion is missing. In the table there are about 210,000 clones, roughly 85% of which are singletons. This record belongs to a study of blood T cell repertoires in COVID-19. This CDR3 has 17 residues. With 5 bases clipped from V and 5 bases from J, the junction kept 11 bases outside the gene matches. CDR1 and CDR2 from the germline V gene are SGHTA and FQGNSA. Sample: peripheral blood. This receptor was obtained from a middle-aged woman with active or convalescent COVID-19. This chain joins TRBV7-2 and TRBJ2-1, with 11 bases matching TRBD2. This CDR3 reads CASSPHPTSGAHNEQFF. The CDR3 nucleotides are TGTGCCAGCAGCCCTCACCCGACTAGCGGGGCGCACAATGAGCAGTTCTTC. The full variable domain, its missing parts supplied by reference TRBV7-2 and TRBJ2-1, is GAGVSQSPSNKVTEKGKDVELRCDPISGHTALYWYRQSLGQGLEFLIYFQGNSAPDKSGLPSDRFSAERTGGSVSTLTIQRTQQEDSAVYLCASSPHPTSGAHNEQFFGPGTRLTVL.